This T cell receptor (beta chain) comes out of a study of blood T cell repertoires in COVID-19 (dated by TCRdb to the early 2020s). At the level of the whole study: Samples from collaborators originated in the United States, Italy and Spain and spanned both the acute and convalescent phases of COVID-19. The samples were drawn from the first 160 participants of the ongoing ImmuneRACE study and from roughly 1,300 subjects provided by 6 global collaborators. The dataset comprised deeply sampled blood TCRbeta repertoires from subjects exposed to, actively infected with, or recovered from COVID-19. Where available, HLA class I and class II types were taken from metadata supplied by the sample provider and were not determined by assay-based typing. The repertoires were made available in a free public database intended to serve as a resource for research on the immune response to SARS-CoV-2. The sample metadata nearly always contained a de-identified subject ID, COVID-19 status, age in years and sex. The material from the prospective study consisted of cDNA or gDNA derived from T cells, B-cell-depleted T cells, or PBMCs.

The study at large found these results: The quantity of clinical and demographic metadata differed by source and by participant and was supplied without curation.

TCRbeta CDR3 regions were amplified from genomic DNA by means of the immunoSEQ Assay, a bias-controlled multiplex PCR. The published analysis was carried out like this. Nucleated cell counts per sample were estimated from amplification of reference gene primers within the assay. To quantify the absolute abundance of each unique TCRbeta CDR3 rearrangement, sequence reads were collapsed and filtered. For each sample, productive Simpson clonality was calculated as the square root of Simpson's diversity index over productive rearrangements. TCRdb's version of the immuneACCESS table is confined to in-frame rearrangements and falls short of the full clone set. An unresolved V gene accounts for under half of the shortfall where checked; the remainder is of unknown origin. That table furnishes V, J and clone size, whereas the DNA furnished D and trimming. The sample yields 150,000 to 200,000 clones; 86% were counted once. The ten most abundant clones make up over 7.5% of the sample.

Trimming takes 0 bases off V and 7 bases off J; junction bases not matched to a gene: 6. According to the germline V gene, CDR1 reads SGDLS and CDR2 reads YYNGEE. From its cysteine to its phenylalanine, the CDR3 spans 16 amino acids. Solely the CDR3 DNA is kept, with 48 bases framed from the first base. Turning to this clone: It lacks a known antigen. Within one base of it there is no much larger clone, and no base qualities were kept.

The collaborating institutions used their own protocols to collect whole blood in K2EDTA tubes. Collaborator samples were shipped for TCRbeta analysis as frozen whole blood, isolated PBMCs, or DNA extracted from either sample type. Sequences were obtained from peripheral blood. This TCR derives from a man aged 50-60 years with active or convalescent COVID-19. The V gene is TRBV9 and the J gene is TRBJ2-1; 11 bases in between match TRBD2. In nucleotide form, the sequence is TGTGCCAGCAGCGTAGTAGCGGGAGGGCCGATGAATGAGCAGTTCTTC. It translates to CASSVVAGGPMNEQFF.